These 19 T cell receptor beta chains originate from one sample sequenced in a study of blood T cell repertoires in COVID-19. Method: immunoSEQ multiplex PCR; TCRdb's copy keeps in-frame clones and lacks some. The sample yields almost 250,000 clones, around 86% seen once. The sample was PBMCs or T cells enriched from blood (not recorded which). These receptor sequences come from a woman in her 50s who had recovered from COVID-19.

The rearrangement uses TRBV6-5 and TRBJ2-7; D unresolved. Germline-derived CDR1 and CDR2 are MNHEY and SVGAGI. V was trimmed by 0 bases and J by 2 bases, leaving 5 bases between them. This CDR3 contains 13 residues. CDR3 nucleotides: TGTGCCAGCAGTTACTCCGAGGCCTACGAGCAGTACTTC. This translates into CASSYSEAYEQYF.

The J gene is TRBJ2-6, the V gene TRBV2; 11 nucleotides match TRBD2. The CDR3 has 19 amino acids. CDR1 SNHLY and CDR2 FYNNEI come from the germline V gene. Losses at the gene ends were 4 bases for V and 0 bases for J; bases not matched to a gene: 8. The CDR3 region is CASSAPSGRISSGANVLTF. The CDR3 nucleotides read TGTGCCAGCAGTGCGCCTAGCGGGAGGATCAGCTCTGGGGCCAACGTCCTGACTTTC.

V and J are TRBV6-5 and TRBJ1-2; the match to TRBD1 covers 7 bases. CDR1 is MNHEY, CDR2 SVGAGI, per germline. The CDR3 extends over 15 amino acids. Trimming at V came to 5 bases and at J to 4 bases, leaving 10 bases not matched to a gene. CDR3 DNA sequence: TGTGCCAGCAGTAGAACCCCCGGGACAGTCTATGGCTACACCTTC. Its translation: CASSRTPGTVYGYTF.

The V and J genes are TRBV28 and TRBJ1-3, with 7 bases lining up with TRBD1. J gave up 4 bases and V 1 base, and 7 bases lay outside the gene matches. CDR1 and CDR2 from the germline V gene are MDHEN and SYDVKM. There are 16 residues in the CDR3. The CDR3 sequence is CASSLSKGAGGNTIYF. CDR3 DNA sequence: TGTGCCAGCAGTTTATCCAAGGGGGCAGGGGGAAACACCATATATTTT.

The chain uses TRBV29-1 and TRBJ1-1; possibly TRBD1 for D (6 bases). Trimming stripped 5 bases from V and 1 base from J, with 17 bases between. CDR3 length equals 15 residues. Germline V gene sequence: CDR1 SQVTM, CDR2 ANQGSEA. CDR3 coding DNA: TGCAGCGTTAGCCGAACAGGGAAGGGGAACACTGAAGCTTTCTTT. This translates into CSVSRTGKGNTEAFF.

The J gene is TRBJ2-5, the V gene TRBV4-1; possible D gene TRBD2, 6 bases. The V gene's germline CDR1 is MGHRA and CDR2 YSYEKL. The CDR3 runs to 16 residues. V gave up 1 base and J gave up 1 base, with 13 bases separating them. The CDR3 nucleotides read TGCGCCAGCAGCCAAGGTGATTTGGGACTCCAAGAGACCCAGTACTTC. It codes for CASSQGDLGLQETQYF.

The gene calls are TRBV2 and TRBJ2-7, with TRBD2 identical over 11 bases. V lost 7 bases and J lost 5; bases outside the gene matches: 1. This CDR3 is built from 12 residues. CDR1 and CDR2 from the germline V gene are SNHLY and FYNNEI. The CDR3 nucleotides read TGTGCCAGCACGGGACTAGCGGACGAGCAGTACTTC. Its protein is CASTGLADEQYF.

The gene calls are TRBV7-2 and TRBJ2-3; D is possibly TRBD2 (5 bases). The CDR3 runs to 12 residues. The germline V gene has CDR1 SGHTA and CDR2 FQGNSA. V dropped 4 bases and J dropped 12 bases, with 14 bases sitting between them. The CDR3 loop is CASSSYSGDQYF. The CDR3 DNA is TGTGCCAGCAGCTCGTACAGCGGTGATCAGTATTTT.

The genes are TRBV11-2 and TRBJ1-1; TRBD1 matches at 8 bases. Germline loops: CDR1 SGHAT, CDR2 FQNNGV. The CDR3 is 16 residues long. V gave up 5 bases and J gave up 2 bases; unmatched junction bases: 10. DNA of the CDR3: TGTGCCAGCAGCCAATTTTGGGCAGGGGGCAACACTGAAGCTTTCTTT. Translation gives CASSQFWAGGNTEAFF.

The DNA of the CDR3 is TGTGCCATCGGCTCAGGGGCGAATTACAATCAGCCCCAGCATTTT. Residues: CAIGSGANYNQPQHF. This chain connects TRBV10-3 to TRBJ1-5; D is possibly TRBD1 (6 bases). This CDR3 spans 15 amino acids. Trimming removed 8 bases from V and 3 bases from J, with 17 bases in between. Per the germline V gene, CDR1 is ENHRY and CDR2 is SYGVKD.

The V and J genes are TRBV19 and TRBJ1-1; no clear D gene. Between the trimmed V and J ends, which lost 8 bases and 4 bases, there was a span of 14 bases. Germline V lookup: CDR1 LNHDA, CDR2 SQIVND (reference sequence). The CDR3 runs to 13 residues. For the CDR3, the DNA is TGTGCCAGTCGTCGGGCGGGCCGCACTGAAGCTTTCTTT. Translated, it gives CASRRAGRTEAFF.

The chain combines TRBV5-5 with TRBJ2-3; D call uncertain. Per the germline V gene, CDR1 is SGHKS and CDR2 is YYEKEE (reference sequence). The CDR3 covers 13 residues. Trimming cost V 4 bases and J 6 bases, with 12 bases left between them. The CDR3, as DNA: TGTGCCAGCAGCAACATCCAGTCCGATACGCAGTATTTT. It yields the protein CASSNIQSDTQYF.

The rearrangement uses TRBV19 and TRBJ1-1; TRBD1 matches at 8 bases. This CDR3 is built from 16 residues. V was clipped by 2 bases and J by 4 bases; unmatched bases: 9. Germline assignment: CDR1 LNHDA and CDR2 SQIVND (reference sequence). The CDR3 DNA follows: TGTGCCAGTAGTATATTAGCAGGGGGCAGGATCACTGAAGCTTTCTTT. As protein: CASSILAGGRITEAFF.

The V and J genes are TRBV5-1 and TRBJ2-1, with 11 bases matching TRBD2. V lost 2 bases, J lost 7 bases, and 8 bases stayed unmatched. Germline assignment: CDR1 SGHRS and CDR2 YFSETQ. CDR3 length equals 16 residues. The CDR3 loop is CASSLGTSGSLNEQFF. DNA for the CDR3: TGCGCCAGCAGCTTAGGAACTAGCGGGAGCCTTAATGAGCAGTTCTTC.

The gene calls are TRBV15 and TRBJ2-5; 10 bases are shared with TRBD1. Unmatched junction bases numbered 9, after V lost 4 bases and J lost 4 bases. In germline, CDR1 is LNHNV, CDR2 YYDKDF (reference sequence). The CDR3 spans 16 residues. CDR3 loop: CATSNLDRGMIETQYF. CDR3 sequence (DNA): TGTGCCACCAGCAACCTGGACAGGGGGATGATAGAGACCCAGTACTTC.

V gene TRBV10-3 combines with J gene TRBJ2-1, with TRBD2 matching 11 bases. V shed 5 bases and J 7 bases; nucleotides not matched to a gene: 7. CDR3 length: 15 amino acids. Per the germline V gene, CDR1 is ENHRY and CDR2 is SYGVKD. Here the CDR3 reads CAISKTGTSGNEQFF. The CDR3, as DNA: TGTGCCATCAGTAAAACCGGGACTAGCGGAAATGAGCAGTTCTTC.

The chain links TRBV18 to TRBJ1-6; D is unclear. The V end was cut by 0 bases, the J end by 9 bases, with 12 bases between. CDR1 KGHSH and CDR2 LQKENI come from the germline V gene. This CDR3 spans 15 amino acids. The CDR3 here is CASSPPAGRGSPLHF. CDR3 nucleotide sequence: TGTGCCAGCTCACCACCGGCAGGCCGGGGTTCACCCCTCCACTTT.

This clone was observed a few times. This rearrangement joins TRBV29-1 to TRBJ1-1; D perhaps matches TRBD1 (6 bases). Germline V CDR1 and CDR2: SQVTM, ANQGSEA. The V gene lost 5 bases and the J gene lost 10 bases, with 20 bases spanning the gap. The CDR3 runs to 13 residues. CDR3 in amino acids: CSVKPGEPRRAFF. Written as DNA, the CDR3 is TGCAGCGTTAAGCCAGGGGAACCCAGACGAGCTTTCTTT.

The chain combines TRBV14 with TRBJ2-1; 7 bases are a match to TRBD1. The CDR3 loop spans 14 amino acids. Germline-derived CDR1 and CDR2 are SGHDN and FVKESK. V lost 4 bases to trimming and J lost 7 bases; unmatched junction nucleotides: 7. This CDR3 is CASSLQRQGNEQFF. In DNA, the CDR3 is TGTGCCAGCAGCCTACAACGACAGGGAAATGAGCAGTTCTTC.